Below, 27 T cell receptor beta chains from the same sample are listed, as sequenced in a study of T cell responses to AZD1222 COVID-19 vaccine. Only in-frame clones appear in the TCRdb table, and some are missing; sequencing was by immunoSEQ multiplex PCR. This sample has roughly 86,000 clones, with approximately 92% found just once. The material was peripheral blood, obtained on day 0 of AZD1222 vaccination. The receptors were sampled from an adult in good health.

The chain couples TRBV6-5 to TRBJ2-7; 8 nucleotides agree with TRBD1. CDR3 length: 15 residues. V dropped 6 bases and J dropped 2; count of bases not matched to a gene: 9. Germline V lookup: CDR1 MNHEY, CDR2 SVGAGI. Here the CDR3 reads CASSPRTGSTYEQYF. The DNA for the CDR3 is TGTGCCAGCAGCCCACGGACAGGGTCCACCTACGAGCAGTACTTC.

CDR3 nucleotide sequence: TGTGCCACCAGCAGAGAACTCGCGGCCACAGATACGCAGTATTTT. Translating gives CATSRELAATDTQYF. The rearrangement uses TRBV15 and TRBJ2-3, with no clear D. The CDR3 covers 15 residues. V was pared by 0 bases and J by 2 bases, with 9 bases between. CDR1 LNHNV and CDR2 YYDKDF come from the germline V gene (reference sequence).

The chain links TRBV7-3 to TRBJ2-2; D uncertain. The CDR3 is 13 residues long. The V end lost 5 bases, the J end lost 2 bases, and 6 bases lay between the germline ends. From germline, CDR1 is SGHTA and CDR2 FQGTGA. CDR3: CASSIQNTGELFF. In DNA, the CDR3 is TGTGCCAGCAGCATTCAAAACACCGGGGAGCTGTTTTTT.

The chain employs TRBV5-1 and TRBJ2-1, with 7 positions matching TRBD1. CDR1 is SGHRS, CDR2 YFSETQ, per germline. J was trimmed by 0 bases and V by 2 bases; bases with no gene match: 5. The CDR3 has 16 amino acids. This CDR3 is CASSLTGALSYNEQFF. The CDR3, as DNA: TGCGCCAGCAGCTTAACAGGGGCCCTCTCCTACAATGAGCAGTTCTTC.

V is TRBV4-2 and J is TRBJ2-2, with 9 bases fitting TRBD2. Trimming at V came to 0 bases and at J to 4 bases, leaving 6 bases not matched to a gene. This CDR3 comprises 17 residues. CDR1 is LGHNA, CDR2 YNFKEQ, per germline. The CDR3 region is CASSQDGASGITGELFF. The CDR3 coding sequence is TGTGCCAGCAGCCAAGATGGCGCTAGCGGGATCACCGGGGAGCTGTTTTTT.

V usage is TRBV5-6 and J usage is TRBJ2-3; TRBD2 matches 8 bases. The V segment lost 0 bases and the J segment 2 bases; nucleotides outside the gene matches: 5. The CDR3 consists of 16 residues. Germline V CDR1 and CDR2: SGHDT, YYEEEE. This CDR3 reads CASSLGVTSVTDTQYF. The CDR3 region has the DNA TGTGCCAGCAGCTTGGGGGTGACTAGCGTCACAGATACGCAGTATTTT.

The CDR3 is CASSAWTSGRDGQYF. The CDR3 bases are TGTGCCAGCAGCGCTTGGACTAGCGGGAGGGACGGGCAGTACTTC. The V call is TRBV9, the J call TRBJ2-7, with 15 bases lining up with TRBD2. The V gene end was trimmed by 3 bases and the J gene end by 9 bases; junction bases not matched to a gene: 7. The germline gives CDR1 SGDLS, CDR2 YYNGEE. The CDR3 spans 15 residues.

This clone was observed a single time. The CDR3 DNA reads as TGTGCCAGCAGTGAAGCAGACAGGCCCAATCAGCCCCAGCATTTT. It yields the protein CASSEADRPNQPQHF. The chain carries TRBV2 and TRBJ1-5, with D tentatively TRBD1 (6 bases). CDR1 and CDR2 from the germline V gene are SNHLY and FYNNEI. Deletions cut 0 bases from V and 3 bases from J, with 9 bases between. The CDR3 spans 15 residues.

The chain is built from TRBV4-3 and TRBJ1-4, with 8 bases identical to TRBD1. There are 14 residues in the CDR3. Looked up from germline, CDR1 is LGHNA and CDR2 is YSLEER. V gave up 3 bases and J gave up 7 bases; unmatched junction bases: 4. The DNA for the CDR3 is TGCGCCAGCAGCCAGACAGGGGATGGTGAAAAACTGTTTTTT. Protein: CASSQTGDGEKLFF.

The gene calls are TRBV7-6 and TRBJ2-5; D gene uncertain. In germline, CDR1 is SGHVS, CDR2 FNYEAQ. The CDR3 is 15 amino acids. Between the trimmed V and J ends, which lost 5 bases and 2 bases, there was a span of 15 bases. The CDR3 protein is CASSVRLGVQETQYF. The DNA of the CDR3 is TGTGCCAGCAGCGTCCGACTTGGGGTACAAGAGACCCAGTACTTC. The full variable domain, with the rest looked up from reference TRBV7-6 and TRBJ2-5, is GAGVSQSPRYKVTKRGQDVALRCDPISGHVSLYWYRQALGQGPEFLTYFNYEAQQDKSGLPNDRFSAERPEGSISTLTIQRTEQRDSAMYRCASSVRLGVQETQYFGPGTRLLVL.

The rearrangement links TRBV28 to TRBJ2-3, with TRBD1 as a possible D gene (5 bases). The CDR3 covers 13 residues. Germline CDR1 MDHEN, CDR2 SYDVKM. V lost 8 bases to trimming and J lost 8 bases, with 17 bases between them. CDR3 region: CASAGQGYGTQYF. CDR3 coding DNA: TGTGCCAGCGCCGGACAAGGGTACGGTACGCAGTATTTT. Together with reference TRBV28 and TRBJ2-3, the CDR3 gives the full variable domain: DVKVTQSSRYLVKRTGEKVFLECVQDMDHENMFWYRQDPGLGLRLIYFSYDVKMKEKGDIPEGYSVSREKKERFSLILESASTNQTSMYLCASAGQGYGTQYFGPGTRLTVL.

The chain links TRBV18 to TRBJ2-1, with TRBD1 as a possible D gene (5 bases). The V end was cut by 8 bases, the J end by 0 bases, with 14 bases between. CDR3 size: 15 residues. Germline-derived CDR1 and CDR2 are KGHSH and LQKENI. CDR3 loop: CASQGTRGSYNEQFF. For the CDR3, the DNA is TGTGCCAGCCAGGGTACGCGAGGCTCCTACAATGAGCAGTTCTTC.

This chain connects TRBV29-1 to TRBJ1-2; D gene uncertain. The CDR3 is 13 residues long. Germline CDR1 and CDR2: SQVTM and ANQGSEA. Deletions cut 6 bases from V and 2 bases from J, with 13 bases between. The CDR3 region is CSVDTIGNYGYTF. For the CDR3, the DNA is TGCAGCGTCGACACCATTGGGAACTATGGCTACACCTTC.

CDR3 sequence: CASKSGYGEKLFF. CDR3 DNA sequence: TGTGCCAGCAAATCGGGGTACGGTGAAAAACTGTTTTTT. The genes are TRBV28 and TRBJ1-4; D not resolved. This CDR3 is 13 amino acids long. The V end was cut by 7 bases, the J end by 7 bases, with 13 bases between. Germline V lookup: CDR1 MDHEN, CDR2 SYDVKM.

V and J are TRBV6-2 or TRBV6-3 and TRBJ2-2; the D is unclear. The CDR3 is made up of 12 amino acids. Trimming took 5 bases from V and 1 from J, leaving 2 bases between them. Germline-derived CDR1 and CDR2 are MNHEY and SVGEGT. The CDR3 reads CASSGNTGELFF. CDR3 nucleotide sequence: TGTGCCAGCAGTGGGAACACCGGGGAGCTGTTTTTT.

V gene TRBV6-5 combines with J gene TRBJ1-5; no reliable D call. The CDR3 extends over 12 amino acids. Germline assignment: CDR1 MNHEY and CDR2 SVGAGI. V lost 7 bases to trimming and J lost 0 bases, with 4 bases between them. Here the CDR3 reads CASKYSNQPQHF. In DNA form, the CDR3 reads TGTGCCAGCAAGTATAGCAATCAGCCCCAGCATTTT.

The genes are TRBV5-1 and TRBJ2-7; D remains unclear. Trimming removed 0 bases from V and 5 bases from J, with 6 bases in between. Germline values: CDR1 SGHRS, CDR2 YFSETQ. CDR3 length equals 12 residues. CDR3 sequence (DNA): TGCGCCAGCAGCTTGGTGGCAGACGAGCAGTACTTC. Its protein product is CASSLVADEQYF.

The chain uses TRBV19 and TRBJ2-3; 11 nucleotides align to TRBD2. This CDR3 has 15 amino acids. CDR1 and CDR2 (germline): LNHDA, SQIVND (reference sequence). The J segment lost 5 bases and the V segment lost 8 bases, leaving 9 bases of the junction unmatched. CDR3 nucleotides: TGTGCCAGTTCTCCCGGACTAGCGGGCTTAGATACGCAGTATTTT. Residues: CASSPGLAGLDTQYF.

This rearrangement joins TRBV18 to TRBJ2-1; TRBD2 aligns across 13 bases. The CDR3 length is 18 residues. V gave up 3 bases and J gave up 2 bases; unmatched junction bases: 7. Germline V gene sequence: CDR1 KGHSH, CDR2 LQKENI. CDR3 coding DNA: TGTGCCAGCTCACCCCGGACTAGCGGGAGAACCCCCTACAATGAGCAGTTCTTC. This translates into CASSPRTSGRTPYNEQFF.

This rearrangement joins TRBV27 to TRBJ1-4; D is unclear. The germline V gene has CDR1 MNHEY and CDR2 SMNVEV (reference sequence). Trimming cost V 9 bases and J 5 bases, with 10 bases left between them. The CDR3 spans 12 residues. For the CDR3, the DNA is TGTGCCAGGGAGGAAGAGAATGAAAAACTGTTTTTT. Encoded protein: CAREEENEKLFF.

V gene TRBV21-1 combines with J gene TRBJ1-1; the table's D gene call, TRBD1, was not cross checked with the DNA. TRBV21-1 is shown as a pseudogene. The CDR3 has 15 amino acids. The CDR3 bases are TGTGCCAGCAGCACCCGGGGACAGCCTGAAGCTGAAGCTTTCTTT. Protein product: CASSTRGQPEAEAFF.

The rearrangement links TRBV7-9 to TRBJ1-3; D uncertain. Germline CDR1 reads SEHNR; CDR2 reads FQNEAQ (reference sequence). The CDR3 is made up of 13 amino acids. The ends were cut back, 8 bases at V and 0 bases at J, with 8 bases in the middle. The CDR3 coding sequence is TGTGCCAGCTCGACGGTCTCTGGAAACACCATATATTTT. Its protein is CASSTVSGNTIYF.

J is TRBJ2-3 and V is TRBV5-1; the D gene is possibly TRBD2 (6 bases). The CDR3 covers 13 residues. Germline values: CDR1 SGHRS, CDR2 YFSETQ. The V end was cut by 3 bases, the J end by 4 bases, with 9 bases between. The CDR3: CASSWRGADTQYF. The CDR3 nucleotides read TGCGCCAGCAGCTGGCGCGGGGCAGATACGCAGTATTTT.

This chain links TRBV5-1 with TRBJ2-1, with 8 bases lining up with TRBD1. V was clipped by 1 base and J by 5 bases; unmatched bases: 5. Per the germline V gene, CDR1 is SGHRS and CDR2 is YFSETQ. The CDR3 is 15 amino acids. The DNA for the CDR3 is TGCGCCAGCAGCTTGCTTGGACAGGGCGACAATGAGCAGTTCTTC. As protein: CASSLLGQGDNEQFF.

CDR3: CASSPVGGRASEQYF. The CDR3, as DNA: TGCGCCAGCAGCCCCGTAGGCGGGAGGGCCTCCGAGCAGTACTTC. The chain has TRBV4-3 and TRBJ2-7; 9 nucleotides agree with TRBD2. From germline, CDR1 is LGHNA and CDR2 YSLEER. This CDR3 has 15 residues. Trimming took 4 bases from V and 6 from J; bases not matched to a gene: 10.

This clone was counted once. The chain links TRBV12-2 to TRBJ2-3. TRBV12-2 is a pseudogene segment. This CDR3 spans 11 amino acids. The CDR3 DNA is TGTGCAAGTCGCTTAGCAACGACCACGTATTTT. Translating it yields CASRLATTTYF.

This chain links TRBV7-3 with TRBJ2-7; TRBD2 agrees at 8 bases. The V segment lost 1 base and the J segment 7 bases; nucleotides outside the gene matches: 9. CDR3 length equals 15 residues. The germline V gene encodes CDR1 SGHTA and CDR2 FQGTGA. CDR3 amino acids: CASSLKGLGSWEQYF. The CDR3 nucleotides are TGTGCCAGCAGCTTAAAGGGACTAGGTTCCTGGGAGCAGTACTTC.